Each of the 26 T cell receptor beta chains below was sequenced from the same sample in a study of blood T cell repertoires in COVID-19. Clones were sequenced by immunoSEQ multiplex PCR, and TCRdb holds only the in-frame ones, with some missing. Among around 250,000 clones listed, about 86% were seen once. Sequencing used peripheral blood. The receptors stem from a man of 80 years or more with acute or convalescent COVID-19.

This chain uses TRBV20-1 with TRBJ2-1, with D possibly matching TRBD2 (6 bases). The V gene's germline CDR1 is DFQATT and CDR2 SNEGSKA (reference sequence). The CDR3 is 12 residues long. V lost 3 bases and J 5 bases, leaving 8 bases between the germline ends. The CDR3 reads CSASSGDNEQFF. In nucleotides, the CDR3 is TGCAGTGCTAGTTCGGGGGACAATGAGCAGTTCTTC.

The chain carries TRBV7-9 and TRBJ2-1, with 12 bases fitting TRBD2. Germline loops: CDR1 SEHNR, CDR2 FQNEAQ (reference sequence). J lost 7 bases, V lost 4 bases, and 17 bases had no gene match. The CDR3 contains 19 residues. The CDR3 here is CASSSLTSGGPLIGNEQFF. CDR3 nucleotide sequence: TGTGCCAGCAGCTCCCTAACTAGCGGGGGGCCCCTAATAGGGAATGAGCAGTTCTTC. Full variable domain (remainder filled in from reference TRBV7-9 and TRBJ2-1): DTGVSQNPRHKITKRGQNVTFRCDPISEHNRLYWYRQTLGQGPEFLTYFQNEAQLEKSRLLSDRFSAERPKGSFSTLEIQRTEQGDSAMYLCASSSLTSGGPLIGNEQFFGPGTRLTVL.

The chain uses TRBV3-1 (or the pseudogene TRBV3-2) and TRBJ2-3; 7 bases fit TRBD1. CDR1 and CDR2 from the germline V gene are LGHDT and YNNKEL (reference sequence). Unmatched junction bases numbered 7, after V lost 8 bases and J lost 8 bases. The CDR3 sequence is 12 residues long. The CDR3 nucleotides are TGTGCCAGCTCGGATGCAGGGGGTACGCAGTATTTT. This translates into CASSDAGGTQYF.

Comment on this clone: Other DNA sequences in this specimen translate into the identical CDR3. V usage is TRBV24-1 and J usage is TRBJ2-5; 10 bases fit TRBD2. Germline V gives CDR1 KGHDR, CDR2 SFDVKD. V trimming: 3 bases; J trimming: 5 bases; junction bases outside the gene matches: 5. The CDR3 is 15 residues long. In nucleotides, the CDR3 is TGTGCCACCAGTGATCCTAGCGGGAGAGGGGAGACCCAGTACTTC. Translated, it gives CATSDPSGRGETQYF.

The J gene is TRBJ2-5, the V gene TRBV6-1; the D is unclear. This CDR3 has 16 amino acids. Between the trimmed V and J ends, which lost 4 bases and 0 bases, there was a span of 15 bases. The germline V gene has CDR1 MNHNS and CDR2 SASEGT. In DNA, the CDR3 is TGTGCCAGCAGTGCCCACTCATTCCGTTACCAAGAGACCCAGTACTTC. Protein: CASSAHSFRYQETQYF.

A few counts support this clone. The chain recombines TRBV27 with TRBJ1-2; 9 bases are shared with TRBD1. Germline loops: CDR1 MNHEY, CDR2 SMNVEV (reference sequence). The CDR3 covers 14 residues. J lost 7 bases, V lost 6 bases, and 9 bases had no gene match. CDR3 coding DNA: TGTGCCAGCAGAAACCCGGGACAGGGCTTTGGCTACACCTTC. Amino acid sequence: CASRNPGQGFGYTF.

This chain connects TRBV4-1 to TRBJ2-7; 10 nucleotides agree with TRBD1. CDR3 length: 15 residues. V shed 3 bases and J 7 bases; nucleotides not matched to a gene: 9. CDR1 MGHRA and CDR2 YSYEKL come from the germline V gene. The CDR3 reads CASSHTGTGANEQYF. CDR3 DNA: TGCGCCAGCAGCCACACCGGGACAGGGGCTAATGAGCAGTACTTC.

V gene TRBV4-1 combines with J gene TRBJ2-2, with no clear D. Per the germline V gene, CDR1 is MGHRA and CDR2 is YSYEKL. V was clipped by 1 base and J by 6 bases, with 12 bases between them. The CDR3 length is 15 residues. Here the CDR3 DNA reads TGCGCCAGCAGCCAAGGAAGGCAGGCTGCCGGGGAGCTGTTTTTT. Translation gives CASSQGRQAAGELFF.

The V gene is TRBV9, the J gene TRBJ2-5; possible D gene TRBD1, 6 bases. Germline-derived CDR1 and CDR2 are SGDLS and YYNGEE. Trimming pared 0 bases from V and 0 bases from J, leaving 18 bases between. The CDR3 has 18 amino acids. DNA of the CDR3: TGTGCCAGCAGCGTAGGTCCAGGGGAGTTCCATTACCAAGAGACCCAGTACTTC. This gives the protein CASSVGPGEFHYQETQYF.

This clone was observed once. The chain employs TRBV24-1 and TRBJ2-7; TRBD2 matches 8 bases. The CDR3 loop spans 13 amino acids. Germline V gene sequence: CDR1 KGHDR, CDR2 SFDVKD. Trimming took 10 bases from V and 3 from J; bases not matched to a gene: 7. The CDR3 DNA reads as TGTGCCACGCGGGCCAGCGGGGGCTACGAGCAGTACTTC. Protein product: CATRASGGYEQYF.

This clone was counted only a few times. The chain links TRBV6-5 to TRBJ2-1; D perhaps matches TRBD1 (6 bases). The ends were cut back, 9 bases at V and 4 bases at J, with 16 bases in the middle. This CDR3 spans 14 amino acids. Germline lookup yields CDR1 MNHEY and CDR2 SVGAGI. This CDR3 reads CASQQGVRYNEQFF. DNA of the CDR3: TGTGCCAGTCAACAGGGTGTCCGGTACAATGAGCAGTTCTTC.

This clone showed up just a few times. The chain recombines TRBV4-1 with TRBJ2-6; a possible D gene is TRBD1 (6 bases). The CDR3 length is 17 residues. CDR1 is MGHRA and CDR2 is YSYEKL in the germline V gene. The ends were cut back, 3 bases at V and 0 bases at J, with 12 bases in the middle. The DNA of the CDR3 is TGCGCCAGCAGCCAGGAAGGACAGTTCTCTGGGGCCAACGTCCTGACTTTC. Protein: CASSQEGQFSGANVLTF.

The chain links TRBV7-9 to TRBJ2-3; TRBD2 is a possible D gene (6 bases). The V gene's germline CDR1 is SEHNR and CDR2 FQNEAQ (reference sequence). The CDR3 is 14 amino acids. Trimming cost V 2 bases and J 4 bases, with 10 bases left between them. In DNA, the CDR3 is TGTGCCAGCAGCTTACACGGGAGCGCAGATACGCAGTATTTT. This encodes CASSLHGSADTQYF.

V and J are TRBV6-1 and TRBJ1-6; the D is unclear. Germline CDR1 reads MNHNS; CDR2 reads SASEGT. Trimming removed 2 bases at V and 7 bases at J, with 9 bases between. The CDR3 is made up of 14 amino acids. For the CDR3, the DNA is TGTGCCAGCAGTGAACAGGTTGGGAATTCACCCCTCCACTTT. The encoded protein is CASSEQVGNSPLHF.

Points on this clone: Other DNA sequences in this specimen translate into the identical CDR3. The rearrangement links TRBV29-1 to TRBJ1-2; D gene unclear. The germline gives CDR1 SQVTM, CDR2 ANQGSEA. CDR3 size: 13 residues. Deletions cut 2 bases from V and 4 bases from J, with 11 bases between. CDR3 amino acids: CSVERGLGYGYTF. DNA for the CDR3: TGCAGCGTTGAAAGAGGGTTGGGCTATGGCTACACCTTC.

The genes are TRBV6-6 and TRBJ1-5; D is uncertain. V gave up 5 bases and J gave up 11 bases, with 28 bases separating them. From germline, CDR1 is MNHNY and CDR2 SVGAGI (reference sequence). CDR3 length: 17 amino acids. The CDR3 nucleotides read TGTGCCAGCAGTCCCCGGGAACTCAACCTAATCCGCATGGCCCAGCATTTT. Its translation is CASSPRELNLIRMAQHF.

The gene calls are TRBV7-2 and TRBJ1-1; TRBD1 might be the D (5 bases). Trimming took off 5 bases at V and 1 base at J, with 14 bases between the two ends. Germline V gene sequence: CDR1 SGHTA, CDR2 FQGNSA. The CDR3 runs to 15 residues. The CDR3 nucleotides are TGTGCCAGCAGCCCCAGGAGGGGAACGAACACTGAAGCTTTCTTT. Protein sequence: CASSPRRGTNTEAFF. The entire variable domain, with the rest obtained from reference TRBV7-2 and TRBJ1-1, is as follows: GAGVSQSPSNKVTEKGKDVELRCDPISGHTALYWYRQSLGQGLEFLIYFQGNSAPDKSGLPSDRFSAERTGGSVSTLTIQRTQQEDSAVYLCASSPRRGTNTEAFFGQGTRLTVV.

The chain is built from TRBV29-1 and TRBJ2-5; TRBD2 might be the D (6 bases). Germline-derived CDR1 and CDR2 are SQVTM and ANQGSEA. V was trimmed by 4 bases and J by 2 bases, leaving 14 bases between them. This CDR3 spans 14 amino acids. CDR3 protein: CSVVKWEVQETQYF. The CDR3 DNA is TGCAGCGTTGTTAAGTGGGAGGTACAAGAGACCCAGTACTTC. Supplemented by reference TRBV29-1 and TRBJ2-5, the full variable domain reads SAVISQKPSRDICQRGTSLTIQCQVDSQVTMMFWYRQQPGQSLTLIATANQGSEATYESGFVIDKFPISRPNLTFSTLTVSNMSPEDSSIYLCSVVKWEVQETQYFGPGTRLLVL.

The chain couples TRBV28 to TRBJ1-1; D is possibly TRBD1 (6 bases). The CDR3 is 13 amino acids. The V end lost 5 bases, the J end lost 5 bases, and 12 bases lay between the germline ends. Germline assignment: CDR1 MDHEN and CDR2 SYDVKM. The CDR3 DNA reads TGTGCCAGCAGTCAAGGGGGAAGGACTGAAGCTTTCTTT. Translating gives CASSQGGRTEAFF.

The chain is built from TRBV11-3 and TRBJ2-7; D unresolved. The CDR3 sequence is 15 residues long. V was pared by 5 bases and J by 0 bases, with 14 bases between. Germline CDR1 and CDR2: SGHNT and YENEEA. The CDR3 coding sequence is TGTGCCAGCAGCCCTGGCCCGCCAACCTCCTACGAGCAGTACTTC. Translating gives CASSPGPPTSYEQYF.

Points on this clone: This sample includes further DNA sequences coding for the same CDR3. The genes are TRBV5-4 and TRBJ2-7; unclear D gene. From germline, CDR1 is SGHNT and CDR2 YYREEE (reference sequence). The CDR3 loop spans 12 amino acids. V was trimmed by 4 bases and J by 4 bases, leaving 9 bases between them. The CDR3: CASSLDTYEQYF. DNA of the CDR3: TGTGCCAGCAGCCTCGACACATACGAGCAGTACTTC.

This sequence joins TRBV16 and TRBJ2-1, with no clear D. V gave up 0 bases and J gave up 9 bases, with 9 bases separating them. The CDR3 has 13 amino acids. CDR1 and CDR2 (germline): KGHSY, FQNENV. CDR3 residues: CASSQSLRGEQFF. The DNA for the CDR3 is TGTGCCAGCAGCCAATCACTACGAGGTGAGCAGTTCTTC.

The J gene is TRBJ1-2, the V gene TRBV24-1; D is undetermined. Germline loops: CDR1 KGHDR, CDR2 SFDVKD. CDR3 length: 13 amino acids. Trimming removed 5 bases at V and 6 bases at J, with 12 bases between. DNA for the CDR3: TGTGCCACCAGTGTATCCGGGAATGATGGCTACACCTTC. Protein: CATSVSGNDGYTF.

This chain connects TRBV29-1 to TRBJ1-2; D is ambiguous. The germline V gene encodes CDR1 SQVTM and CDR2 ANQGSEA. Trimming stripped 3 bases from V and 13 bases from J, with 18 bases between. The CDR3 contains 12 residues. The CDR3, as DNA: TGCAGCGTTGACTCAGCCAGGCTCGGTTTCACCTTC. It is translated as CSVDSARLGFTF.

This sequence joins TRBV7-2 and TRBJ1-5; D is uncertain. V lost 5 bases and J lost 0, with 8 bases in between. Germline CDR1 reads SGHTA; CDR2 reads FQGNSA. This CDR3 spans 14 amino acids. CDR3 sequence (DNA): TGTGCCAGCAGCCCGGTAGTTAGCAATCAGCCCCAGCATTTT. Translated, it gives CASSPVVSNQPQHF. Full variable domain (missing parts from reference TRBV7-2 and TRBJ1-5): GAGVSQSPSNKVTEKGKDVELRCDPISGHTALYWYRQSLGQGLEFLIYFQGNSAPDKSGLPSDRFSAERTGGSVSTLTIQRTQQEDSAVYLCASSPVVSNQPQHFGDGTRLSIL.

The chain employs TRBV3-1 (or the pseudogene TRBV3-2) and TRBJ2-7; 9 bases match TRBD1. Germline V gene lookup returns CDR1 LGHDT and CDR2 YNNKEL (reference sequence). V was pared by 4 bases and J by 2 bases, with 6 bases of the junction left unmatched. This CDR3 contains 15 residues. CDR3 sequence: CASSLAGQGPYEQYF. The CDR3 nucleotides are TGTGCCAGCAGCCTCGCGGGACAGGGACCCTACGAGCAGTACTTC.